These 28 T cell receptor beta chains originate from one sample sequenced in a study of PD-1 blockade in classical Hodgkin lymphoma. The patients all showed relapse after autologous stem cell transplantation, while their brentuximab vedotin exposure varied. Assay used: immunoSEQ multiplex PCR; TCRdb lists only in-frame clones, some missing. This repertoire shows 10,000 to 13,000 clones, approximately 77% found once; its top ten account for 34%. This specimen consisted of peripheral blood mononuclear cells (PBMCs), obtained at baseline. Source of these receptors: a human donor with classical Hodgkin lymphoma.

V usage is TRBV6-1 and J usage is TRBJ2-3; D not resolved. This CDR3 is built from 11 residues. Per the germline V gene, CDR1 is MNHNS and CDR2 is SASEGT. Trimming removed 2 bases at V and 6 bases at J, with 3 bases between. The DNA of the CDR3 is TGTGCCAGCAGTGAATGGGATACGCAGTATTTT. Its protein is CASSEWDTQYF.

CDR3 bases: TGCAGTGCTAGTGACTCCACGAGGTGTACCTTC. Protein: CSASDSTRCTF. The V gene is TRBV20-1, the J gene TRBJ1-2; D call uncertain. Trimming removed 3 bases at V and 14 bases at J, with 16 bases between. Per germline, CDR1 DFQATT and CDR2 SNEGSKA (reference sequence). This CDR3 has 11 residues.

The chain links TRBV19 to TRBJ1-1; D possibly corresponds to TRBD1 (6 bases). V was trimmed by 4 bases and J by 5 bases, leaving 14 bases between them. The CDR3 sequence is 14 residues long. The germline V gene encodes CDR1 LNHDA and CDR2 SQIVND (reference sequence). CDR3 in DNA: TGTGCCAGTAGTAACGGGGGGGCCGGGACTGAAGCTTTCTTT. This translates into CASSNGGAGTEAFF.

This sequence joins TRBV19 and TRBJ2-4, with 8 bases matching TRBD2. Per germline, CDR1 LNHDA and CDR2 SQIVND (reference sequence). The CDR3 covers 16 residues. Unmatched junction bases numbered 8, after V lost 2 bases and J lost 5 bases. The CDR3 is CASSIIERGKENIQYF. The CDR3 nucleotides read TGTGCCAGTAGTATAATCGAGCGGGGGAAAGAAAACATTCAGTACTTC.

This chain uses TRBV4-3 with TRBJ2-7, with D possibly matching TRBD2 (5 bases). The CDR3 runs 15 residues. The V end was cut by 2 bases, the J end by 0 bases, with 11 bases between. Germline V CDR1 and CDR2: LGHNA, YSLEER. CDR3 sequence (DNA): TGCGCCAGCAGCCAACATAGGCTAGCCTCCTACGAGCAGTACTTC. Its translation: CASSQHRLASYEQYF.

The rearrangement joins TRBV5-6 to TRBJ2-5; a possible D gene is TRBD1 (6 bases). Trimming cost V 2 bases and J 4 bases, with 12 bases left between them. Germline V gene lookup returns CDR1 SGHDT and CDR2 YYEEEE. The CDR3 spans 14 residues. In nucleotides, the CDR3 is TGTGCCAGCAGCTTTACAACAGGGAGAGAGACCCAGTACTTC. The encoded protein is CASSFTTGRETQYF.

The CDR3 loop is CASRRDTSEQYF. CDR3 nucleotides: TGTGCCAGCAGGAGGGACACATCCGAGCAGTACTTC. V usage is TRBV2 and J usage is TRBJ2-7, with D possibly TRBD1 on 6 matching bases. Per germline, CDR1 SNHLY and CDR2 FYNNEI. The CDR3 loop spans 12 amino acids. Trimming took 6 bases from V and 6 from J, leaving 12 bases between them.

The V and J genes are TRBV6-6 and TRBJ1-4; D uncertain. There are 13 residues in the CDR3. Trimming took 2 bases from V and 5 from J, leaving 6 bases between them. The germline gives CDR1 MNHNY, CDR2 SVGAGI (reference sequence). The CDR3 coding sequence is TGTGCCAGCAGTTACGCGAGCAATGAAAAACTGTTTTTT. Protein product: CASSYASNEKLFF.

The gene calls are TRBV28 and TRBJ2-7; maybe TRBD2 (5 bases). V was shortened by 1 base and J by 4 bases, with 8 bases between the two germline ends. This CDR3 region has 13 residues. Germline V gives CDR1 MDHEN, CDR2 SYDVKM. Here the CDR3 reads CASSLFRRYEQYF. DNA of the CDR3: TGTGCCAGCAGTTTATTCAGGAGGTACGAGCAGTACTTC.

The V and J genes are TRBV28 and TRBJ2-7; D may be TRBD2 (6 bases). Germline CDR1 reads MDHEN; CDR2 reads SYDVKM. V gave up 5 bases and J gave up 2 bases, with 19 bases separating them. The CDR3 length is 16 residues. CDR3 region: CASSTNVGGGPYEQYF. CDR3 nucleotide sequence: TGTGCCAGCAGTACGAACGTGGGGGGTGGTCCCTACGAGCAGTACTTC.

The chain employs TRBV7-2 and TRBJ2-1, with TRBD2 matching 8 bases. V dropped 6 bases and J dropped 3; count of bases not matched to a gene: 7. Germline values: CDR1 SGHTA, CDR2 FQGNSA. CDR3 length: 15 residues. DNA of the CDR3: TGTGCCAGCAGGGAGACCGGGACTAGCTACAATGAGCAGTTCTTC. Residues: CASRETGTSYNEQFF.

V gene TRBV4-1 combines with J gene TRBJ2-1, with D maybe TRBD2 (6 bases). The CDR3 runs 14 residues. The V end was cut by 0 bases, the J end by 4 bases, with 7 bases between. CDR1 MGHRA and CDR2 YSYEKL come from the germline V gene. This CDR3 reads CASSQEGLYNEQFF. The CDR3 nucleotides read TGCGCCAGCAGCCAAGAGGGACTTTACAATGAGCAGTTCTTC.

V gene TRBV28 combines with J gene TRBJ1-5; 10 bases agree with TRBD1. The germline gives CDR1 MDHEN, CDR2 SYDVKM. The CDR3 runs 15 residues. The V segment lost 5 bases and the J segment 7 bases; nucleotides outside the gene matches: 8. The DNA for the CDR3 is TGTGCCAGCAGTGCCTCCGGGACAGGGGTACAGCCCCAGCATTTT. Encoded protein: CASSASGTGVQPQHF. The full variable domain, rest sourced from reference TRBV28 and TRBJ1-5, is DVKVTQSSRYLVKRTGEKVFLECVQDMDHENMFWYRQDPGLGLRLIYFSYDVKMKEKGDIPEGYSVSREKKERFSLILESASTNQTSMYLCASSASGTGVQPQHFGDGTRLSIL.

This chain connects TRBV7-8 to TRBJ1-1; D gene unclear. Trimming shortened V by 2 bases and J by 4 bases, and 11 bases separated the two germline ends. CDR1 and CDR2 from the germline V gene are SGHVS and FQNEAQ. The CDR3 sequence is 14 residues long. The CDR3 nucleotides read TGTGCCAGCAGCTTAACCGGTGCCCTCACTGAAGCTTTCTTT. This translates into CASSLTGALTEAFF.

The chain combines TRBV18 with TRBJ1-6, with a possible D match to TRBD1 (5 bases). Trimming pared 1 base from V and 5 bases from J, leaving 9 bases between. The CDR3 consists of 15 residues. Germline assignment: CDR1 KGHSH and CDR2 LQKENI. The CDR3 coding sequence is TGTGCCAGCTCACCACAGGGGCCCAATAATTCACCCCTCCACTTT. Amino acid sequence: CASSPQGPNNSPLHF.

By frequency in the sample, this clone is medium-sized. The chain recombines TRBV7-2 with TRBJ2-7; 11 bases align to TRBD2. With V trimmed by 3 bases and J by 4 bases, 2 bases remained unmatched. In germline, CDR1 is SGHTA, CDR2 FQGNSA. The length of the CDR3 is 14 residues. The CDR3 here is CASSFSGGAYEQYF. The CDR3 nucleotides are TGTGCCAGCAGCTTTAGCGGGGGGGCGTACGAGCAGTACTTC. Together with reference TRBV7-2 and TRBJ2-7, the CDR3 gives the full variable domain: GAGVSQSPSNKVTEKGKDVELRCDPISGHTALYWYRQSLGQGLEFLIYFQGNSAPDKSGLPSDRFSAERTGGSVSTLTIQRTQQEDSAVYLCASSFSGGAYEQYFGPGTRLTVT.

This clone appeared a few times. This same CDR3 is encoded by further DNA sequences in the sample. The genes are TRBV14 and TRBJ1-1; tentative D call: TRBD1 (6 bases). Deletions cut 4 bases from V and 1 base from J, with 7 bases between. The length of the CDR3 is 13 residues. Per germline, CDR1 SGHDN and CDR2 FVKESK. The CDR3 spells CASSLQGNTEAFF. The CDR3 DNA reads TGTGCCAGCAGCCTACAGGGGAACACTGAAGCTTTCTTT.

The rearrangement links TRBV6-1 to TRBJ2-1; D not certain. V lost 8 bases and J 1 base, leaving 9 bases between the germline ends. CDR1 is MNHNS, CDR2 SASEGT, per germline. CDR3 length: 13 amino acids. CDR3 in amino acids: CASLGISYNEQFF. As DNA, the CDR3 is TGTGCCAGCCTGGGAATATCCTACAATGAGCAGTTCTTC.

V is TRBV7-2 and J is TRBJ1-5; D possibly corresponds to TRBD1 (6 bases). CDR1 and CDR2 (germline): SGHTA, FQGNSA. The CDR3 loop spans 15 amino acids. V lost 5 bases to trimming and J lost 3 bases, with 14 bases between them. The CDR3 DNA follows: TGTGCCAGCAGCACTAGCTGGGGGGCCAATCAGCCCCAGCATTTT. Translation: CASSTSWGANQPQHF. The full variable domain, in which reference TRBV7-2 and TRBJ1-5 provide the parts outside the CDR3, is GAGVSQSPSNKVTEKGKDVELRCDPISGHTALYWYRQSLGQGLEFLIYFQGNSAPDKSGLPSDRFSAERTGGSVSTLTIQRTQQEDSAVYLCASSTSWGANQPQHFGDGTRLSIL.

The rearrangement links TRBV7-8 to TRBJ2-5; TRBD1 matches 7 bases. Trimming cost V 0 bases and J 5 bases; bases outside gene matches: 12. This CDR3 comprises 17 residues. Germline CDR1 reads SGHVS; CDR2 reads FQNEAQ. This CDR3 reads CASSLAAYRGSSETQYF. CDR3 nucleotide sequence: TGTGCCAGCAGCTTAGCTGCGTACAGGGGAAGTTCGGAGACCCAGTACTTC.

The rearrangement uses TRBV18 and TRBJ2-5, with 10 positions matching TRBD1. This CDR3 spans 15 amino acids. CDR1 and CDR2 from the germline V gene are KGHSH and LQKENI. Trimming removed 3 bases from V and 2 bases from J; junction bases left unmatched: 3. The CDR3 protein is CASSPRQGAQETQYF. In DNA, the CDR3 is TGTGCCAGCTCACCCCGACAGGGGGCTCAAGAGACCCAGTACTTC.

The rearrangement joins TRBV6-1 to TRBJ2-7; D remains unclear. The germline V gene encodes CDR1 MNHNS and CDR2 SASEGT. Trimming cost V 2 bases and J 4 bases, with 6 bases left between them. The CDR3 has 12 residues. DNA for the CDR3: TGTGCCAGCAGTGAATTGGGGTACGAGCAGTACTTC. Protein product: CASSELGYEQYF.

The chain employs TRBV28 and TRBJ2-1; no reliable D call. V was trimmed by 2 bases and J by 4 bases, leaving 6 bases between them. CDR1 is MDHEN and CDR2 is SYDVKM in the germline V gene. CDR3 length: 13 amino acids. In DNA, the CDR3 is TGTGCCAGCAGTTTAGGGTATTACAATGAGCAGTTCTTC. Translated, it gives CASSLGYYNEQFF.

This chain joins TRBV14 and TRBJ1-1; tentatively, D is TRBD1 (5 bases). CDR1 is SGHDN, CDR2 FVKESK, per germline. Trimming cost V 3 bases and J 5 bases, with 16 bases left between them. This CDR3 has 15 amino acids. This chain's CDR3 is CASSQGSGGKTEAFF. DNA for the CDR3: TGTGCCAGCAGCCAGGGTAGTGGGGGTAAAACTGAAGCTTTCTTT. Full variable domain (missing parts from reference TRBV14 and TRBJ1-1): EAGVTQFPSHSVIEKGQTVTLRCDPISGHDNLYWYRRVMGKEIKFLLHFVKESKQDESGMPNNRFLAERTGGTYSTLKVQPAELEDSGVYFCASSQGSGGKTEAFFGQGTRLTVV.

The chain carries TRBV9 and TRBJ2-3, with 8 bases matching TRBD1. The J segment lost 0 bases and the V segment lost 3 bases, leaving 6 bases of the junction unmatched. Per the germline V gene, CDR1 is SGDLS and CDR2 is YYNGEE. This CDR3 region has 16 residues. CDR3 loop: CASSAYTGGSTDTQYF. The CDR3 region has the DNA TGTGCCAGCAGCGCATATACAGGGGGTAGCACAGATACGCAGTATTTT.

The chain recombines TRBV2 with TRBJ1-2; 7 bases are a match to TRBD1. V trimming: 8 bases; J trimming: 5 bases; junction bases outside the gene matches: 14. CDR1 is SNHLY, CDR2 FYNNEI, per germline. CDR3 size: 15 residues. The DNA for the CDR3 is TGTGCCAGCCGAATTAACAGGGGCCTCCTTTATGGCTACACCTTC. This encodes CASRINRGLLYGYTF.

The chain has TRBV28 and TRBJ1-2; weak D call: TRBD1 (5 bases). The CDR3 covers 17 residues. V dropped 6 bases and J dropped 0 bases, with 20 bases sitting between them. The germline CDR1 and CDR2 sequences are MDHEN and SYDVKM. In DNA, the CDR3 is TGTGCCAGCAGGGCGTGGGACGGCACGAGCCCTAACTATGGCTACACCTTC. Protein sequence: CASRAWDGTSPNYGYTF.

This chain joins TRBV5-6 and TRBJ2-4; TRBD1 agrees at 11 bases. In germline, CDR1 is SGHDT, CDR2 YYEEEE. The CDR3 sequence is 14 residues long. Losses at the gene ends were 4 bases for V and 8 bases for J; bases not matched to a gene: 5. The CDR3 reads CASSHRDRGDIQYF. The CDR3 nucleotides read TGTGCCAGCAGCCACCGGGACAGGGGGGACATTCAGTACTTC.